Listed below are T cell receptor beta chains from one sample, sequenced in a study of CD4+ T cells in melanoma. Sequencing used immunoSEQ multiplex PCR; TCRdb keeps in-frame clones, though not all of them. The sample shows about 140,000 clones, around 90% of them seen only once. These receptors all stem from a human donor with melanoma. Each CDR3 is given with its conserved first and last residue. D genes are given only for firm matches. Rows may omit the clone size; those that give it use once, few, many or a size class.

cdr3_nt cdr3_aa v_call clone_size d_call j_call
TGTGCCAGCAGCTTGGTCGGAGAGACCCAGTACTTC CASSLVGETQYF TRBV7-7 once NA TRBJ2-5
TGTGCCAGCAGCCAAGATGGCGAAAGCAATCAGCCCCAGCATTTT CASSQDGESNQPQHF TRBV4-2 NA NA TRBJ1-5
TGTGCCAGCAGCTTAGGAGGGGGCACTGAAGCTTTCTTT CASSLGGGTEAFF TRBV7-8 NA NA TRBJ1-1
TGCGCCAGCAGCCAAGGCCGGACAGACTATGGCTACACCTTC CASSQGRTDYGYTF TRBV4-1 NA NA TRBJ1-2
TGTGCCGGCCAGACGTACGGGACAGGGACGGATACGCAGTATTTT CAGQTYGTGTDTQYF TRBV6-1 NA TRBD1 TRBJ2-3
TGTGCCAGCAGCCGGGGGAGGAACACTGAAGCTTTCTTT CASSRGRNTEAFF TRBV11-2 once NA TRBJ1-1
TGTGCCAGCAGCTTGGGCTGGACAGGTAGATATGAGACCCAGTACTTC CASSLGWTGRYETQYF TRBV5-8 NA TRBD1 TRBJ2-5
TGTGCCAGCTCACCACCGTCTGGCGAGCAGTACTTC CASSPPSGEQYF TRBV18 NA NA TRBJ2-7
TGTGCCAGCCACCCCGGACAAAGAACCTCTGGGGCCAACGTCCTGACTTTC CASHPGQRTSGANVLTF TRBV7-8 once NA TRBJ2-6
TGTGCCAGCAGCCAAGAACGAGGGACAGATACGCAGTATTTT CASSQERGTDTQYF TRBV4-2 NA NA TRBJ2-3
TGCAGCGTCGACGCAGGGGTGGATACGCAGTATTTT CSVDAGVDTQYF TRBV29-1 NA NA TRBJ2-3
TGCGCCAGCAGCGACAGGGGAGGGCTTAGCACAGATACGCAGTATTTT CASSDRGGLSTDTQYF TRBV5-1 NA NA TRBJ2-3
TGTGCCAGCAGCTTAGGCCCGACAAAAGAGACCCAGTACTTC CASSLGPTKETQYF TRBV11-2 NA NA TRBJ2-5
TGTGCCAGCAGCTTCAGGGGGGATCAGCCCCAGCATTTT CASSFRGDQPQHF TRBV7-2 NA TRBD1 TRBJ1-5
TGCGCCAGCAGCTTGCGGCAAGGCGAGCAGTACTTC CASSLRQGEQYF TRBV5-1 NA NA TRBJ2-7
TGTGCCAGTAGTATCTCTGATGTGAGCAATCAGCCCCAGCATTTT CASSISDVSNQPQHF TRBV19 NA NA TRBJ1-5
TGTGCCAGCAGCGGGACTAGCGGGGGGATGAGGCAGTACTTC CASSGTSGGMRQYF TRBV2 NA TRBD2 TRBJ2-7
TGTGCCAGCAGTGTTGAACAGGAAGATACGCAGTATTTT CASSVEQEDTQYF TRBV2 once NA TRBJ2-3
TGTGCCAGCAGCTTGGGGCGGTCCGGCGACAGCACAGATACGCAGTATTTT CASSLGRSGDSTDTQYF TRBV5-8 once NA TRBJ2-3
TGCAGCGTTGAAGATCCCGGGGGCAAATACGAGCAGTACTTC CSVEDPGGKYEQYF TRBV29-1 NA NA TRBJ2-7
TGCGCCAGCAGCCGGGACGCATCAAACTATGGCTACACCTTC CASSRDASNYGYTF TRBV5-1 NA NA TRBJ1-2
TGCAGTGCTATGTTCGATACGCAGTATTTT CSAMFDTQYF TRBV20-1 NA NA TRBJ2-3
TGTGCCAGCAGCCCCCTGGGGGACTCGAACTCTGGAAACACCATATATTTT CASSPLGDSNSGNTIYF TRBV5-5 NA NA TRBJ1-3
TGCGCCAGCAGCTTCAGTCCAGAGACGGACACTGAAGCTTTCTTT CASSFSPETDTEAFF TRBV5-1 NA NA TRBJ1-1
TGTGCCAGTAGGACTAGTCTCTTCCATGAGCAGTTCTTC CASRTSLFHEQFF TRBV19 NA NA TRBJ2-1
TGTGCCAGCAGGGGGAGGGCAGGGATAGAGACCCAGTACTTC CASRGRAGIETQYF TRBV2 NA TRBD2 TRBJ2-5
TGTGCCAGCAGGGAAGTCCCGAACACTGAAGCTTTCTTT CASREVPNTEAFF TRBV2 NA NA TRBJ1-1
TGTGCCAGCTCCGGGACAGTACCGCTCGGCGAGCAGTACTTC CASSGTVPLGEQYF TRBV2 NA TRBD1 TRBJ2-7
TGTGCCAGCTCACCAGGAGGAGGGGATGGCTATGGCTACACCTTC CASSPGGGDGYGYTF TRBV18 NA NA TRBJ1-2
TGTGCCTCCGGGACACTGAATCAGCCCCAGCATTTT CASGTLNQPQHF TRBV6-5 once NA TRBJ1-5
TGTGCCAGCAGCGCTGGGACTTACTACGAGCAGTACTTC CASSAGTYYEQYF TRBV7-8 NA NA TRBJ2-7
TGTGCCAGCAGGGGTGGCACTCTGGGTACGCAGTATTTT CASRGGTLGTQYF TRBV6-5 NA NA TRBJ2-3
TGTGCCAGCAGGCGCTCAGGGGCCGGTGGGCACACTGAAGCTTTCTTT CASRRSGAGGHTEAFF TRBV11-2 NA NA TRBJ1-1
TGTGCCAGCAGCGTCACAGGGGCAACTAATGAAAAACTGTTTTTT CASSVTGATNEKLFF TRBV9 NA TRBD1 TRBJ1-4
TGTGCCACCAGCAGAGGACAGGGGTCTGAAAAACTGTTTTTT CATSRGQGSEKLFF TRBV15 NA TRBD1 TRBJ1-4
TGTGCCAGCAGCTTAGGGACAGTACAAGAGACCCAGTACTTC CASSLGTVQETQYF TRBV7-8 NA NA TRBJ2-5
TGCGCCAGCAGGACCGGTTACAGGGGGGTCCTTTATCAGCCCCAGCATTTT CASRTGYRGVLYQPQHF TRBV10-1 NA TRBD1 TRBJ1-5
TGTGCCAGCACCGACATTCTGACGTTGCCCTATGGCTACACCTTC CASTDILTLPYGYTF TRBV6-1 few NA TRBJ1-2
TGTGCCACCTGGGACAGCCTCTCTGGAAACACCATATATTTT CATWDSLSGNTIYF TRBV6-5 NA TRBD1 TRBJ1-3
TGTGCCAGCAGCTCCGGTTATCGGACTGTCACAGATACGCAGTATTTT CASSSGYRTVTDTQYF TRBV7-3 NA NA TRBJ2-3
TGTGCCAGCAGGACCGGGACAGATACCTACGAGCAGTACTTC CASRTGTDTYEQYF TRBV2 NA TRBD1 TRBJ2-7
TGTGCCTGGAGTGTAGATCCCTATGGCTACACCTTC CAWSVDPYGYTF TRBV30 NA NA TRBJ1-2
TGCGCCAGCAGCCCCATCGTCGGGGGCAGTACAGATACGCAGTATTTT CASSPIVGGSTDTQYF TRBV5-1 NA NA TRBJ2-3
TGTGCCAGCAGTGACCCGAGACAGGGTGGTAATTCACCCCTCCACTTT CASSDPRQGGNSPLHF TRBV25-1 NA TRBD1 TRBJ1-6
TGTGCCTGGAGTGTACTTGGCAGGGCCTACGAGCAGTACTTC CAWSVLGRAYEQYF TRBV30 NA NA TRBJ2-7
TGCGCCAGCAGCCCGGACCCTAGCGGGGGATACAATGAGCAGTTCTTC CASSPDPSGGYNEQFF TRBV5-1 NA TRBD2 TRBJ2-1
TGTGCCAGCAGTGACAGGGCGGGTAATGAAAAACTGTTTTTT CASSDRAGNEKLFF TRBV6-1 NA NA TRBJ1-4
TGCGCCAGCAGCCAATCCTGGGGGGCGGAAAAACTGTTTTTT CASSQSWGAEKLFF TRBV4-1 NA NA TRBJ1-4
TGTGCCAGCAGCCCTCCTTCATTCTATGGACTCAATGAGCAGTTCTTC CASSPPSFYGLNEQFF TRBV7-9 NA NA TRBJ2-1
TGTGCCAGCAGTATTTCGCAGGCGCGCTCCTACGAGCAGTACTTC CASSISQARSYEQYF TRBV2 NA NA TRBJ2-7
TGCGCCAGCAGCCACCCCTGGGGGGCAGGGACTTTCTATGGCTACACCTTC CASSHPWGAGTFYGYTF TRBV4-1 NA NA TRBJ1-2
TGTGCCAGCAGTGAACGGGGGGACTACCTCGGAAACACCATATATTTT CASSERGDYLGNTIYF TRBV6-1 once NA TRBJ1-3
TGTGCCAGCAGCTTGTCTAGCGGGGGGTTTGAGCAGTTCTTC CASSLSSGGFEQFF TRBV5-4 NA TRBD2 TRBJ2-1
TGTGCCAGTATGGGGAGGGGGGTAGCCGGGGAGCTGTTTTTT CASMGRGVAGELFF TRBV19 NA NA TRBJ2-2
TGTGCCAGCAGCTTTGGACAGACCAGTGAAGCTTTCTTT CASSFGQTSEAFF TRBV11-3 once NA TRBJ1-1